This T cell receptor (beta chain) originates from a study of cytomegalovirus exposure and HLA in healthy donors. Regarding the study as a whole: Only CMV serostatus was available as immune exposure information. What a later analysis showed was that several of the most significant clusters appeared linked to common viral pathogens.

A multiplex PCR was run with 60 Vbeta primers and 13 Jbeta primers. Sequenced by immunoSEQ multiplex PCR; TCRdb stores in-frame clones only, minus some. The sample records roughly 110,000 clones, 55% to 80% being singletons. This clone came up once. Its matching antigen is unknown. Unrecorded immune exposure was likely among donors, who were nominally healthy when sampled. Sequencing input: PBMCs. This clonotype was obtained from a woman in her twenties or thirties in good health and CMV-seronegative.

Written as DNA, the CDR3 is TGTGCCAGCAGCCAAGAAGGACAGCCTGTAGCCAAAAACATTCAGTACTTC. This encodes CASSQEGQPVAKNIQYF. V is TRBV4-2 and J is TRBJ2-4, with a weak D call TRBD1 (6 bases). The length of the CDR3 is 17 residues. Per the germline V gene, CDR1 is LGHNA and CDR2 is YNFKEQ. The ends were cut back, 0 bases at V and 0 bases at J, with 12 bases in the middle.